Listed below are T cell receptor beta chains from one sample, sequenced in a study of blood T cell repertoires in COVID-19. Libraries were prepared by immunoSEQ multiplex PCR; TCRdb keeps only in-frame clonotypes and omits some of them. This table has approximately 82,000 clones, 80% to 95% appearing once. The sequenced sample consisted of peripheral blood. These receptors were obtained from a woman aged 55-69 years with active COVID-19. Each CDR3 is given with its conserved first and last residue. Each record gives: CDR3 DNA, CDR3 protein, V gene, D gene, J gene, clone size. D genes are given only for firm matches. The size field is filled for only some rows; it gives once, few, many or a size class.

CDR3nt: TGTGCCAGCAGTTTAAACAAGAACACTGAAGCTTTCTTT; CDR3aa: CASSLNKNTEAFF; v_gene: TRBV12-3/TRBV12-4; d_gene: NA; j_gene: TRBJ1-1; abundance: once
CDR3nt: TGTGCCTGGACCAGACTCCCCCAAGCTAATGAAAAACTGTTTTTT; CDR3aa: CAWTRLPQANEKLFF; v_gene: TRBV30; d_gene: NA; j_gene: TRBJ1-4; abundance: NA
CDR3nt: TGTGCCAGCAGCCAAGCGGGAGCGAACACTGAAGCTTTCTTT; CDR3aa: CASSQAGANTEAFF; v_gene: TRBV3-1/TRBV3-2; d_gene: NA; j_gene: TRBJ1-1; abundance: NA
CDR3nt: TGTGCCAGTAGTATGACTAGCGGGAGGGCCGGGGGGGCCAACGTCCTGACTTTC; CDR3aa: CASSMTSGRAGGANVLTF; v_gene: TRBV19; d_gene: TRBD2; j_gene: TRBJ2-6; abundance: NA
CDR3nt: TGTGCCAGCAGCCCCCCAAAGAACACCGGGGAGCTGTTTTTT; CDR3aa: CASSPPKNTGELFF; v_gene: TRBV13; d_gene: NA; j_gene: TRBJ2-2; abundance: NA
CDR3nt: TGTGCCAGCAGCATGGGAGGGGTCTATGGCTACACCTTC; CDR3aa: CASSMGGVYGYTF; v_gene: TRBV7-9; d_gene: NA; j_gene: TRBJ1-2; abundance: NA
CDR3nt: TGTGCCAGCACCCCCACAGGGGCGAGAATCACTGAAGCTTTCTTT; CDR3aa: CASTPTGARITEAFF; v_gene: TRBV3-1/TRBV3-2; d_gene: TRBD1; j_gene: TRBJ1-1; abundance: NA
CDR3nt: TGTGCCAGCAGTTCGGGACAGGGTAACTATGGCTACACCTTC; CDR3aa: CASSSGQGNYGYTF; v_gene: TRBV28; d_gene: TRBD1; j_gene: TRBJ1-2; abundance: NA
CDR3nt: TGTGCCAGCAGTTACTCGGGGGACAGAGCTAACTATGGCTACACCTTC; CDR3aa: CASSYSGDRANYGYTF; v_gene: TRBV6-2/TRBV6-3; d_gene: TRBD1; j_gene: TRBJ1-2; abundance: NA
CDR3nt: TGTGCCAGCAGTTTATTTAGCGTTAAGAGTCCTTCCTACAATGAGCAGTTCTTC; CDR3aa: CASSLFSVKSPSYNEQFF; v_gene: TRBV28; d_gene: NA; j_gene: TRBJ2-1; abundance: NA
CDR3nt: TGTGCCAGCAGCTTAGATCAAGTCCTCCGCGGGGAGACCCAGTACTTC; CDR3aa: CASSLDQVLRGETQYF; v_gene: TRBV11-2; d_gene: NA; j_gene: TRBJ2-5; abundance: NA
CDR3nt: TGTGCCAGCAGCCAATCGGGACAGGCAATCTATGGCTACACCTTC; CDR3aa: CASSQSGQAIYGYTF; v_gene: TRBV3-1/TRBV3-2; d_gene: TRBD1; j_gene: TRBJ1-2; abundance: NA
CDR3nt: TGTGCCAGCAGCTTAGGTGCACAGGGAAACACCATATATTTT; CDR3aa: CASSLGAQGNTIYF; v_gene: TRBV7-2; d_gene: NA; j_gene: TRBJ1-3; abundance: NA
CDR3nt: TGTGCTTCCGGGACAGGGGAAGTTCAGCCCCAGCATTTT; CDR3aa: CASGTGEVQPQHF; v_gene: TRBV2; d_gene: TRBD1; j_gene: TRBJ1-5; abundance: NA
CDR3nt: TGTGCCAGCAGCTTGGGAGGTCCCACTGAAGCTTTCTTT; CDR3aa: CASSLGGPTEAFF; v_gene: TRBV5-6; d_gene: NA; j_gene: TRBJ1-1; abundance: NA
CDR3nt: TGTGCCAGCAGCTCAGACAGGGGGCTAAGCAATGAGCAGTTCTTC; CDR3aa: CASSSDRGLSNEQFF; v_gene: TRBV7-2; d_gene: TRBD1; j_gene: TRBJ2-1; abundance: NA
CDR3nt: TGCGCCAGCAGCCAAGTGACAGGGTTATCTGGGGCCAACGTCCTGACTTTC; CDR3aa: CASSQVTGLSGANVLTF; v_gene: TRBV4-1; d_gene: TRBD1; j_gene: TRBJ2-6; abundance: NA
CDR3nt: TGTGCCAGCAGCCCCGGGGGGCGGGGCTATGGCTACACCTTC; CDR3aa: CASSPGGRGYGYTF; v_gene: TRBV28; d_gene: NA; j_gene: TRBJ1-2; abundance: NA
CDR3nt: TGTGCCAGCAGTCCACAGGGGACAGGGGGCCCGTACGAGCAGTACTTC; CDR3aa: CASSPQGTGGPYEQYF; v_gene: TRBV28; d_gene: TRBD1; j_gene: TRBJ2-7; abundance: NA
CDR3nt: TGTGCCAGCAGTCGGGACACCTTTCAGGAAAAACTGTTTTTT; CDR3aa: CASSRDTFQEKLFF; v_gene: TRBV6-2/TRBV6-3; d_gene: NA; j_gene: TRBJ1-4; abundance: NA
CDR3nt: TGTGCCAGCAGCTTGGGACCGGCGGTATACAATGAGCAGTTCTTC; CDR3aa: CASSLGPAVYNEQFF; v_gene: TRBV5-6; d_gene: NA; j_gene: TRBJ2-1; abundance: once
CDR3nt: TGTGCCAGCAGCGCGACGGGACAGACCAATCAGCCCCAGCATTTT; CDR3aa: CASSATGQTNQPQHF; v_gene: TRBV7-2; d_gene: TRBD1; j_gene: TRBJ1-5; abundance: NA
CDR3nt: TGTGCCACTAAAGGGTTTACAGGGGGCACAGATACGCAGTATTTT; CDR3aa: CATKGFTGGTDTQYF; v_gene: TRBV19; d_gene: TRBD1; j_gene: TRBJ2-3; abundance: NA
CDR3nt: TGTGCCTGGAACTATGGACTAGCGGGCCAAGAGACCCAGTACTTC; CDR3aa: CAWNYGLAGQETQYF; v_gene: TRBV30; d_gene: TRBD2; j_gene: TRBJ2-5; abundance: NA
CDR3nt: TGCGCCAGCAGCTTGGGGGCGCTGGACAGGGACCAAGAGACCCAGTACTTC; CDR3aa: CASSLGALDRDQETQYF; v_gene: TRBV5-1; d_gene: TRBD1; j_gene: TRBJ2-5; abundance: NA
CDR3nt: TGTGCCAGCAGTCCTGGACAGACCCTAGGGCCCCAGCATTTT; CDR3aa: CASSPGQTLGPQHF; v_gene: TRBV9; d_gene: NA; j_gene: TRBJ1-5; abundance: NA
CDR3nt: TGTGCCATCAGATCGACAGGGAGTGAGCAGTTCTTC; CDR3aa: CAIRSTGSEQFF; v_gene: TRBV10-3; d_gene: TRBD1; j_gene: TRBJ2-1; abundance: NA
CDR3nt: TGTGCCAGTAGCTTTACCGGGACAGGCCTCTATGGCTACACCTTC; CDR3aa: CASSFTGTGLYGYTF; v_gene: TRBV19; d_gene: TRBD1; j_gene: TRBJ1-2; abundance: NA
CDR3nt: TGTGCCAGCTCACTCGGACAGTCCACAGATACGCAGTATTTT; CDR3aa: CASSLGQSTDTQYF; v_gene: TRBV18; d_gene: NA; j_gene: TRBJ2-3; abundance: NA
CDR3nt: TGTGCCAGCAGCTTAATGGGCGGGGGGGCGCGCACAGATACGCAGTATTTT; CDR3aa: CASSLMGGGARTDTQYF; v_gene: TRBV7-2; d_gene: TRBD2; j_gene: TRBJ2-3; abundance: NA
CDR3nt: TGTGCCATCCACGGGACAGCGGAGAACACTGAAGCTTTCTTT; CDR3aa: CAIHGTAENTEAFF; v_gene: TRBV10-3; d_gene: TRBD1; j_gene: TRBJ1-1; abundance: NA
CDR3nt: TGTGCCATCAGTGAAGGGAGGGCGGGCACCGGGGAGCTGTTTTTT; CDR3aa: CAISEGRAGTGELFF; v_gene: TRBV10-3; d_gene: TRBD2; j_gene: TRBJ2-2; abundance: NA
CDR3nt: TGCGCCAGCAGCCAAGATAAGGTGGGGGCTGGCACAGATACGCAGTATTTT; CDR3aa: CASSQDKVGAGTDTQYF; v_gene: TRBV4-3; d_gene: NA; j_gene: TRBJ2-3; abundance: NA
CDR3nt: TGTGCCAGCAGGTCGGGTTGGACTGAAGCTTTCTTT; CDR3aa: CASRSGWTEAFF; v_gene: TRBV5-8; d_gene: NA; j_gene: TRBJ1-1; abundance: NA
CDR3nt: TGTGCCAGCAGCCAAATACAGGACTCTGGAAACACCATATATTTT; CDR3aa: CASSQIQDSGNTIYF; v_gene: TRBV3-1/TRBV3-2; d_gene: NA; j_gene: TRBJ1-3; abundance: once
CDR3nt: TGTGCCAGCAGTTACTCGATGACAGGGGTTAACTACGAGCAGTACTTC; CDR3aa: CASSYSMTGVNYEQYF; v_gene: TRBV6-5; d_gene: TRBD1; j_gene: TRBJ2-7; abundance: NA
CDR3nt: TGTGCCACCAGTACCTCAGGGGGAAAAAATGAAAAACTGTTTTTT; CDR3aa: CATSTSGGKNEKLFF; v_gene: TRBV24-1; d_gene: TRBD1; j_gene: TRBJ1-4; abundance: NA
CDR3nt: TGCACCAGCAGCCGAACCGCGGGGCTGCACACCGGGGAGCTGTTTTTT; CDR3aa: CTSSRTAGLHTGELFF; v_gene: TRBV1; d_gene: NA; j_gene: TRBJ2-2; abundance: few
CDR3nt: TGTGCCAGCAGAGAGACTAGCGGGGGGGCGGTCGGGGAGCTGTTTTTT; CDR3aa: CASRETSGGAVGELFF; v_gene: TRBV2; d_gene: TRBD2; j_gene: TRBJ2-2; abundance: NA
CDR3nt: TGCGCCAGCAGCCAGATCGGGGACAGCCCCTACGAGCAGTACTTC; CDR3aa: CASSQIGDSPYEQYF; v_gene: TRBV5-1; d_gene: TRBD1; j_gene: TRBJ2-7; abundance: once
CDR3nt: TGTGCCAGCAGTCAGGGCGGGGGCAATCAGCCCCAGCATTTT; CDR3aa: CASSQGGGNQPQHF; v_gene: TRBV5-4; d_gene: NA; j_gene: TRBJ1-5; abundance: few
CDR3nt: TGTGCCTGGAGTGTTAGGTCAGGGATGGATTCACCCCTCCACTTT; CDR3aa: CAWSVRSGMDSPLHF; v_gene: TRBV30; d_gene: NA; j_gene: TRBJ1-6; abundance: NA
CDR3nt: TGTGCCAGTAGTGACCGCGGACTAGCGGGCTACGAGCAGTACTTC; CDR3aa: CASSDRGLAGYEQYF; v_gene: TRBV19; d_gene: TRBD2; j_gene: TRBJ2-7; abundance: NA